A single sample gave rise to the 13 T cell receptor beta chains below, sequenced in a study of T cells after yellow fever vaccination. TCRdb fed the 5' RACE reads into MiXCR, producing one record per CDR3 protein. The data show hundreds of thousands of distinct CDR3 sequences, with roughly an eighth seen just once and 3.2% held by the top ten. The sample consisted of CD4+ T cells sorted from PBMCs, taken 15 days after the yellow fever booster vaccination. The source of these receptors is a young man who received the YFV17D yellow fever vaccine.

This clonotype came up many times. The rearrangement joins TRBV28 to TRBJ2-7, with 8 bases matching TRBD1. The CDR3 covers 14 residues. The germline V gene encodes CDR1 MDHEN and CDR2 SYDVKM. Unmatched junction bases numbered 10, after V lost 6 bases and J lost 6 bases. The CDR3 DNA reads TGTGCCAGCAGCACAGGACAGGGACGTAGCGAGCAGTACTTC. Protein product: CASSTGQGRSEQYF. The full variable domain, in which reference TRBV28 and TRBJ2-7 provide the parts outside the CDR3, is DVKVTQSSRYLVKRTGEKVFLECVQDMDHENMFWYRQDPGLGLRLIYFSYDVKMKEKGDIPEGYSVSREKKERFSLILESASTNQTSMYLCASSTGQGRSEQYFGPGTRLTVT.

DNA for the CDR3: TGTGCCAGCAGCTTGGATCACTACAATGAGCAGTTCTTC. Translation: CASSLDHYNEQFF. The chain carries TRBV7-3 and TRBJ2-1; D unclear. There are 13 residues in the CDR3. Per germline, CDR1 SGHTA and CDR2 FQGTGA. V was shortened by 3 bases and J by 3 bases, with 6 bases between the two germline ends. Supplemented by reference TRBV7-3 and TRBJ2-1, the full variable domain reads GAGVSQTPSNKVTEKGKYVELRCDPISGHTALYWYRQSLGQGPEFLIYFQGTGAADDSGLPNDRFFAVRPEGSVSTLKIQRTERGDSAVYLCASSLDHYNEQFFGPGTRLTVL.

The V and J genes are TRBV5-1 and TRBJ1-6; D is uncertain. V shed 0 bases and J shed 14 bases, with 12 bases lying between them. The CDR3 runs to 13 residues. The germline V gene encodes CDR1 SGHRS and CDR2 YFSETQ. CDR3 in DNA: TGCGCCAGCAGCTTGGGGGCCGCCAACGCCCTCCACTTT. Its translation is CASSLGAANALHF.

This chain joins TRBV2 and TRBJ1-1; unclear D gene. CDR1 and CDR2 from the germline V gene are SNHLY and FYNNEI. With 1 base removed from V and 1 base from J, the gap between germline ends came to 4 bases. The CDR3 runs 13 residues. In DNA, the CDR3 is TGTGCCAGCAGTGAAGAGCAGAACACTGAAGCTTTCTTT. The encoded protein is CASSEEQNTEAFF. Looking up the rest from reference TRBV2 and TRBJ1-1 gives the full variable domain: EPEVTQTPSHQVTQMGQEVILRCVPISNHLYFYWYRQILGQKVEFLVSFYNNEISEKSEIFDDQFSVERPDGSNFTLKIRSTKLEDSAMYFCASSEEQNTEAFFGQGTRLTVV.

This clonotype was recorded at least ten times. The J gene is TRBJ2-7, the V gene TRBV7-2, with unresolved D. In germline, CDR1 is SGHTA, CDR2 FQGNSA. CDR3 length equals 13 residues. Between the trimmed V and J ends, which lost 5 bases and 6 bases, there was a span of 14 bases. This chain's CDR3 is CASSLNLTPEQYF. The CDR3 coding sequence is TGTGCCAGCAGCCTCAACTTAACGCCCGAGCAGTACTTC.

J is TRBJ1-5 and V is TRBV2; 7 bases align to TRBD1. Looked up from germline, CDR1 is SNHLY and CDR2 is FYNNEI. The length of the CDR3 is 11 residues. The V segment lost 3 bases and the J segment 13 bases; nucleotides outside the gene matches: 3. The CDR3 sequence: CASSEGTVQHF. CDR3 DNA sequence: TGTGCCAGCAGTGAGGGGACAGTTCAGCATTTT.

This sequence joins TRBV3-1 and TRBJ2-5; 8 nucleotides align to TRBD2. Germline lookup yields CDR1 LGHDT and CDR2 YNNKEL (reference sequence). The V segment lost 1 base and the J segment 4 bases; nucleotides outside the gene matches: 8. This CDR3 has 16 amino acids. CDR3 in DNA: TGTGCCAGCAGCCAAGTTGCGGGACTAGGGCGAGAGACCCAGTACTTC. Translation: CASSQVAGLGRETQYF.

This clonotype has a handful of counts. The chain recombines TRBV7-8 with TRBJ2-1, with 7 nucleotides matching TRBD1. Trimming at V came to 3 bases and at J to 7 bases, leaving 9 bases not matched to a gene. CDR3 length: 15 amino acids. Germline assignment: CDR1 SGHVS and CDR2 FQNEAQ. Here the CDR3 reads CASSFTGVYRNEQFF. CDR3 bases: TGTGCCAGCAGCTTCACAGGGGTGTACAGAAATGAGCAGTTCTTC.

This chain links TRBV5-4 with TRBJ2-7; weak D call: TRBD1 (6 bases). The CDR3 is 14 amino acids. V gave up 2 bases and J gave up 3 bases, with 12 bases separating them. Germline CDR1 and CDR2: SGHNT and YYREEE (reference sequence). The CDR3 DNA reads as TGTGCCAGCAGCTTAGACAGGATTAACTACGAGCAGTACTTC. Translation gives CASSLDRINYEQYF. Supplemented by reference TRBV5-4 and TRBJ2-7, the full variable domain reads ETGVTQSPTHLIKTRGQQVTLRCSSQSGHNTVSWYQQALGQGPQFIFQYYREEENGRGNFPPRFSGLQFPNYSSELNVNALELDDSALYLCASSLDRINYEQYFGPGTRLTVT.

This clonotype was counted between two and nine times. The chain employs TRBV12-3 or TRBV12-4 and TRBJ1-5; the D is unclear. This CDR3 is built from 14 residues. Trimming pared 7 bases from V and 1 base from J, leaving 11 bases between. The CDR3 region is CASTDQVSNQPQHF. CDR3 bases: TGTGCCAGCACGGACCAAGTCAGCAATCAGCCCCAGCATTTT.

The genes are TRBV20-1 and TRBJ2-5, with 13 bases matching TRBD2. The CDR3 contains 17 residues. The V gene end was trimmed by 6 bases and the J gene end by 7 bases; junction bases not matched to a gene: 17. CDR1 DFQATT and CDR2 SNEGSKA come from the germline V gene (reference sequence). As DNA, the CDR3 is TGCAGTGCCACCCCTACGACACTAGCGGGGGGGCCGGTGACCCAGTACTTC. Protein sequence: CSATPTTLAGGPVTQYF.

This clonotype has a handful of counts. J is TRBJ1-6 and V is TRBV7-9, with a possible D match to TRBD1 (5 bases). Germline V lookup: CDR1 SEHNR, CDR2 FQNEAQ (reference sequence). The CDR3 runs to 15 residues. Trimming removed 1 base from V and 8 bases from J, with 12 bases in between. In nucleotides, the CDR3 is TGTGCCAGCAGCTTAGGGAACGGACAAGATTCACCCCTCCACTTT. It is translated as CASSLGNGQDSPLHF.

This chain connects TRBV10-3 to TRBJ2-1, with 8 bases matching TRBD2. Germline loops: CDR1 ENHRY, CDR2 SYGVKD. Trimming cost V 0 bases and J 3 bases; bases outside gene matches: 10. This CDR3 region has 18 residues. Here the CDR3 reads CAISESMRLAGDYNEQFF. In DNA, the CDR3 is TGTGCCATCAGTGAGTCGATGAGGCTAGCGGGTGACTACAATGAGCAGTTCTTC.